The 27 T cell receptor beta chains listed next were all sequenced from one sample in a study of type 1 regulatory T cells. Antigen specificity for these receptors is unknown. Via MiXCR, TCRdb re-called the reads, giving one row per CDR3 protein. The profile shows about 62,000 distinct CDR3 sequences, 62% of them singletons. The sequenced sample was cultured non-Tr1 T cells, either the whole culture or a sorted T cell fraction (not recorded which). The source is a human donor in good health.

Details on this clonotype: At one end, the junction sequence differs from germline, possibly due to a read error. The CDR3 DNA sequence: TGTGCCAGCCGGAGGGGGATCAATGAGCAGTTCTTT. It is translated as CASRRGINEQFF. The chain has TRBV11-2 and TRBJ2-1, with D perhaps assigned TRBD1 or TRBD2 (6 bases each). The germline V gene encodes CDR1 SGHAT and CDR2 FQNNGV. There are 12 residues in the CDR3.

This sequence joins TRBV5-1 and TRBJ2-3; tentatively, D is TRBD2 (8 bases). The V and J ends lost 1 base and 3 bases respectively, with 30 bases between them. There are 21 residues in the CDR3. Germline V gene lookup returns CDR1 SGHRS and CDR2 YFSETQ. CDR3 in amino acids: CASSLKFRDSNLAGTTDTQYF. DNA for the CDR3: TGCGCCAGCAGCTTGAAGTTCCGGGACAGTAATTTAGCGGGAACGACAGATACGCAGTATTTT.

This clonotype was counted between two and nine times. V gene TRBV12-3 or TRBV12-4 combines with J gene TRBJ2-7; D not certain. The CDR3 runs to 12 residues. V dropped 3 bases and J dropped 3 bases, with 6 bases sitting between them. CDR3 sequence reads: CASSFLSYEQYF. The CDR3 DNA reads TGTGCCAGCAGTTTCTTAAGCTACGAGCAGTACTTC.

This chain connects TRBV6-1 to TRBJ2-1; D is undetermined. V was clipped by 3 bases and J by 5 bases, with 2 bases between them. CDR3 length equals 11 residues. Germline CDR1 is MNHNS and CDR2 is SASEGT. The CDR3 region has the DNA TGTGCCAGCAGTGAGCACAATGAGCAGTTCTTC. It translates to CASSEHNEQFF.

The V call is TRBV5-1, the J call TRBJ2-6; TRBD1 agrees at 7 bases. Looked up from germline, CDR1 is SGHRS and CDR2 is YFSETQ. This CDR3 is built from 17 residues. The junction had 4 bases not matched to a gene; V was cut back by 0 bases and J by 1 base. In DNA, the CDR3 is TGCGCCAGCAGCTTGGTTACAGGGGTGTCTGGGGCCAACGTCCTGACTTTC. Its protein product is CASSLVTGVSGANVLTF.

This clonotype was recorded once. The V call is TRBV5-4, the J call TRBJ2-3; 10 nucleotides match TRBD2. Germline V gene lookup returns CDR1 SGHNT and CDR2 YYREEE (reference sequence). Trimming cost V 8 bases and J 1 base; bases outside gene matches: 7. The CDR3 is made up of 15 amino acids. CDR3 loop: CASGAGGPGTDTQYF. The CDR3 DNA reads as TGTGCCAGTGGAGCGGGAGGGCCGGGCACAGATACGCAGTATTTT. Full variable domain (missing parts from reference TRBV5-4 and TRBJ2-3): ETGVTQSPTHLIKTRGQQVTLRCSSQSGHNTVSWYQQALGQGPQFIFQYYREEENGRGNFPPRFSGLQFPNYSSELNVNALELDDSALYLCASGAGGPGTDTQYFGPGTRLTVL.

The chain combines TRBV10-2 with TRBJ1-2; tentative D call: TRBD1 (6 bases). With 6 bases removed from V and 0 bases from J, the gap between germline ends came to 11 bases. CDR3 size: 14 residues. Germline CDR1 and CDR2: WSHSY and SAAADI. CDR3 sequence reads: CASRVRGPNYGYTF. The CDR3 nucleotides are TGCGCCAGCAGGGTCAGGGGACCTAACTATGGCTACACCTTC.

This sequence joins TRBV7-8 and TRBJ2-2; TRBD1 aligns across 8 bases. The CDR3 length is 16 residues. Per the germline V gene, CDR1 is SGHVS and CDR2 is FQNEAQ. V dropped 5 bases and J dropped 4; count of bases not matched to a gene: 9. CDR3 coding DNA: TGTGCCAGCAGCCTCCAACAAGACAGGGGCACCGGGGAGCTGTTTTTT. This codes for CASSLQQDRGTGELFF.

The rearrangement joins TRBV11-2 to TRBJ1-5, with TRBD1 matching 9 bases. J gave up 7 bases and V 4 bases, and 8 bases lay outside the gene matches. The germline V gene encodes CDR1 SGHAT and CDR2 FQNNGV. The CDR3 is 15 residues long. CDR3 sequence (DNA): TGTGCCAGCAGCTCGGGACAGGGATATGGACAGCCCCAGCATTTT. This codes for CASSSGQGYGQPQHF.

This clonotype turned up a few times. The CDR3 bases are TGTGCCAGCAGTTTATGGACTAGCGGGGCCGCTCGCAATGAGCAGTTCTTC. Encoded protein: CASSLWTSGAARNEQFF. The V gene is TRBV27, the J gene TRBJ2-1; 12 positions agree with TRBD2. With V trimmed by 1 base and J by 6 bases, 7 bases remained unmatched. The CDR3 runs 17 residues. Germline lookup yields CDR1 MNHEY and CDR2 SMNVEV (reference sequence).

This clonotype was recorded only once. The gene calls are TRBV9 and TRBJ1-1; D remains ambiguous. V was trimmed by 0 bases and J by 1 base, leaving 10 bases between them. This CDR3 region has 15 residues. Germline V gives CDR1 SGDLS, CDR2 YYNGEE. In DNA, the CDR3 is TGTGCCAGCAGCGTAGTCGGGCAGACGAACACTGAAGCTTTCTTT. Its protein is CASSVVGQTNTEAFF.

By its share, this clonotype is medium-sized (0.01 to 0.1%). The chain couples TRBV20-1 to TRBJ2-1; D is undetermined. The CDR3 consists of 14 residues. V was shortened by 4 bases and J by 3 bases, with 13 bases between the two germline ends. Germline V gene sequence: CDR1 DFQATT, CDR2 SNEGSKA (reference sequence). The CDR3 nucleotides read TGCAGTGCTAAGTCCTATCGAAACTACAATGAGCAGTTCTTC. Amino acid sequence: CSAKSYRNYNEQFF.

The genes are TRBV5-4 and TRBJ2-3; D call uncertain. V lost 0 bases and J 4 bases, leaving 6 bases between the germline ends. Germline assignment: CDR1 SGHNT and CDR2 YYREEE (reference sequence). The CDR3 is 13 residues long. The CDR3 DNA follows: TGTGCCAGCAGCTTGGCGAGCCCAGATACGCAGTATTTT. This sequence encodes CASSLASPDTQYF.

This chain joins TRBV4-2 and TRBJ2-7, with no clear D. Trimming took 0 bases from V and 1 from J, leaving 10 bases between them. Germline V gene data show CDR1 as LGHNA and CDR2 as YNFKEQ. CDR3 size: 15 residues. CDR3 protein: CASSQDERGSYEQYF. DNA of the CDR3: TGTGCCAGCAGCCAAGACGAGAGAGGTTCCTACGAGCAGTACTTC.

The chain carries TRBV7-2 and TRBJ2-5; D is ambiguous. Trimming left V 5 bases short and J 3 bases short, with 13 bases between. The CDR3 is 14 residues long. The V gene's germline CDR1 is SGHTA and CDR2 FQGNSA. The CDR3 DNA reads TGTGCCAGCAGCCCCAATGGGCAGAAAGAGACCCAGTACTTC. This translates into CASSPNGQKETQYF.

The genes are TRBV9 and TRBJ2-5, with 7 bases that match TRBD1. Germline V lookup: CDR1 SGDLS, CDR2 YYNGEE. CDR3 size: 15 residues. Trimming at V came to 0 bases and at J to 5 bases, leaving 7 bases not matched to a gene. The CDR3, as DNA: TGTGCCAGCAGCGTAGGGGACAGCTCCTCCGAGACCCAGTACTTC. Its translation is CASSVGDSSSETQYF.

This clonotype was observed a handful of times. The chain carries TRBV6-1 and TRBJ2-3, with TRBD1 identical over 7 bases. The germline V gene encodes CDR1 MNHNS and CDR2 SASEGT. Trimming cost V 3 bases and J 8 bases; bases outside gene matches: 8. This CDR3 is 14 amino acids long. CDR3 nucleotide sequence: TGTGCCAGCAGTGATCGACAGGGAGTGAGTACGCAGTATTTT. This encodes CASSDRQGVSTQYF.

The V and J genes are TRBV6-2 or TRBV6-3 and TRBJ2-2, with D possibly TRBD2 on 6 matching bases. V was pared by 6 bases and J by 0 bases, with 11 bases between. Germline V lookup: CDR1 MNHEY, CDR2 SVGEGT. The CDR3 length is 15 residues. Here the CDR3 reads CASRGGLTNTGELFF. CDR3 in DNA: TGTGCCAGCAGGGGAGGACTAACGAACACCGGGGAGCTGTTTTTT.

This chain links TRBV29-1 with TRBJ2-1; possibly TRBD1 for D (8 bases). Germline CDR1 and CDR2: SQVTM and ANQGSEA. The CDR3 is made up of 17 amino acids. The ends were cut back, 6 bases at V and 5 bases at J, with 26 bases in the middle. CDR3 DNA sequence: TGCAGCGTACCTCAGGGGGCCGGATTCGGGAGGAACAATGAGCAGTTCTTC. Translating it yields CSVPQGAGFGRNNEQFF.

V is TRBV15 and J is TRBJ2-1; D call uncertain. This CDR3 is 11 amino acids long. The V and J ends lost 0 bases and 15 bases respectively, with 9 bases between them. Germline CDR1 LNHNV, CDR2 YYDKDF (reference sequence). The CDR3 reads CATSRDGPLFF. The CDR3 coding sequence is TGTGCCACCAGCAGAGATGGTCCATTGTTCTTC.

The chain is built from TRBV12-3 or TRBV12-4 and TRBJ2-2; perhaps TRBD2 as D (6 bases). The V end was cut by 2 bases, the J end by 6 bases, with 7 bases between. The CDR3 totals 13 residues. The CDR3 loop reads CASSLTGAGELFF. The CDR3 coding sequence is TGTGCCAGCAGTTTAACGGGGGCCGGGGAGCTGTTTTTT.

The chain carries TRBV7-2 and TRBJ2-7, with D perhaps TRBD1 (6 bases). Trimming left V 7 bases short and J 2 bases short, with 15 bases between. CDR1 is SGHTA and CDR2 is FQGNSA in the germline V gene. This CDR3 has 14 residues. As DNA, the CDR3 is TGTGCCAGCAACAGGGACGTCCCCCCCTACGAGCAGTACTTC. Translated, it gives CASNRDVPPYEQYF.

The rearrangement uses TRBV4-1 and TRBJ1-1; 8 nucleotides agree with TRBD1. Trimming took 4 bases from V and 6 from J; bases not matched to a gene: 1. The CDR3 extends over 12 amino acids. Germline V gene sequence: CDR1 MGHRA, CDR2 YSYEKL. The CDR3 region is CASSLTGAEAFF. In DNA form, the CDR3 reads TGCGCCAGCAGCCTGACAGGGGCTGAAGCTTTCTTT.

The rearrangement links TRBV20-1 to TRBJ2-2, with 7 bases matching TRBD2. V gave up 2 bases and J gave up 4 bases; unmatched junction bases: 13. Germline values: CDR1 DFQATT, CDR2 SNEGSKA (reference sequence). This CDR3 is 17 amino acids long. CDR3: CSARPRRDYLLTGELFF. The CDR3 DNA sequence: TGCAGTGCTAGACCAAGGCGGGACTACTTACTCACCGGGGAGCTGTTTTTT.

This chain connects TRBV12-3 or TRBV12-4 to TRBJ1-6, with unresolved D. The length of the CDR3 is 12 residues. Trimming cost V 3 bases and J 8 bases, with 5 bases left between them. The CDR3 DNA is TGTGCCAGCAGTTTCTGGGATTCACCCCTCCACTTT. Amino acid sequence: CASSFWDSPLHF.

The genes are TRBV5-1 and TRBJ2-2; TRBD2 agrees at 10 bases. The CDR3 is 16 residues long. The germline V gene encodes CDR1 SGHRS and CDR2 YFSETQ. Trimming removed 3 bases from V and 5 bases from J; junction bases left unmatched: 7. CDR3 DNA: TGCGCCAGCAGCTCTCTAGCGGGAGCGGGTACCGGGGAGCTGTTTTTT. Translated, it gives CASSSLAGAGTGELFF.

The CDR3 loop reads CASSSTGGGNTIYF. The CDR3 nucleotides are TGTGCCAGCAGCTCGACAGGCGGTGGAAACACCATATATTTT. This chain links TRBV28 with TRBJ1-3, with D tentatively TRBD1 (6 bases). CDR1 and CDR2 from the germline V gene are MDHEN and SYDVKM. The CDR3 spans 14 residues. Trimming stripped 6 bases from V and 3 bases from J, with 12 bases between.